This T cell receptor beta chain was captured by sequencing in a study of T cell responses to AZD1222 COVID-19 vaccine. Whole-study findings and limits: No day 14 peak samples; only post-peak repertoires were characterized. Among AZD1222 vaccinees, only five to seven were seropositive at baseline. Donor demographics were predominantly white British with a female majority; clonal diversity may be underestimated. Dominant at 160-218 and 743-854, vaccine-associated CD4 TCRs also spanned spike.

V lost 7 bases, J lost 4 bases, and 10 bases lay in between. The CDR3 runs 12 residues. Germline V lookup: CDR1 SQVTM, CDR2 ANQGSEA. Comment on this clone: What it recognizes is unknown.

TCRdb keeps only in-frame clones here, not all; method: immunoSEQ multiplex PCR. The sample contains approximately 100,000 clones, roughly nine tenths of which appear only once. The sample in question was peripheral blood, obtained on day 0 of AZD1222 vaccination. The sequence was collected from an adult in good health. The chain uses TRBV29-1 and TRBJ2-2; perhaps TRBD2 as D (5 bases). The CDR3 spells CSADSRTGELFF. CDR3 in DNA: TGCAGCGCGGACTCCCGCACCGGGGAGCTGTTTTTT.